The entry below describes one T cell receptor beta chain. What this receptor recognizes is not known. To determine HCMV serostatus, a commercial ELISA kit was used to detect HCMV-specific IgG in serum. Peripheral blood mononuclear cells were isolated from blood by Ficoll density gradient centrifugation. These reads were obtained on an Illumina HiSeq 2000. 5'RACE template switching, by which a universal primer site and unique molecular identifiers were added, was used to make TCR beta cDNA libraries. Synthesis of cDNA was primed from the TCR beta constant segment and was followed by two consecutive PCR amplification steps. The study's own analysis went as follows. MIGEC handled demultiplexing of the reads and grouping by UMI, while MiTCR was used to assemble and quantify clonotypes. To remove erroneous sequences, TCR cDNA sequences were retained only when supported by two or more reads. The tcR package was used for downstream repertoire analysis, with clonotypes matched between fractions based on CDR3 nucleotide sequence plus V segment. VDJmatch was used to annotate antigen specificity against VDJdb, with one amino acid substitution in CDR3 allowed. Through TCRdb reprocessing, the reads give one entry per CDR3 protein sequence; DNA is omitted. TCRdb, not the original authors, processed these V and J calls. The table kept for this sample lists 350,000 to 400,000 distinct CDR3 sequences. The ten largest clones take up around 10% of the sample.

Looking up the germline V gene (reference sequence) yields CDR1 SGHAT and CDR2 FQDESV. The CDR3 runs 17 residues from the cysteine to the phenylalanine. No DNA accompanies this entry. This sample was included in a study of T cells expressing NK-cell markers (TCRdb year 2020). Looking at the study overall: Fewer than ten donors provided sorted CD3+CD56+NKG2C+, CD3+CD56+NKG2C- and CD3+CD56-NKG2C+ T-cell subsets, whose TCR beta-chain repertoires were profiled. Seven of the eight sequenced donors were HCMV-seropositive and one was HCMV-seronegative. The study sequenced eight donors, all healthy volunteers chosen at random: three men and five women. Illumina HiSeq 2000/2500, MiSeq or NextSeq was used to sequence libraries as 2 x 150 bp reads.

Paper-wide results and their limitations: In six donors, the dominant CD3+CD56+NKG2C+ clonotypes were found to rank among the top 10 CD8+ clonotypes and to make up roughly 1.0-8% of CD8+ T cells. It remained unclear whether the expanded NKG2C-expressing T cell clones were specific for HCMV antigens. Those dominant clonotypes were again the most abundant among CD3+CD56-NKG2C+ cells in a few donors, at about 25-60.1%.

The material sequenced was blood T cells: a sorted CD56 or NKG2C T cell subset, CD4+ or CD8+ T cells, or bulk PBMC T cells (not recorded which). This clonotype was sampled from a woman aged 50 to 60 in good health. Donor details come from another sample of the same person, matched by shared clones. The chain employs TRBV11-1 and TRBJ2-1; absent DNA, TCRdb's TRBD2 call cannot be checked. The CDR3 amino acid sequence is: CASSLVPGLAVNNEQFF.